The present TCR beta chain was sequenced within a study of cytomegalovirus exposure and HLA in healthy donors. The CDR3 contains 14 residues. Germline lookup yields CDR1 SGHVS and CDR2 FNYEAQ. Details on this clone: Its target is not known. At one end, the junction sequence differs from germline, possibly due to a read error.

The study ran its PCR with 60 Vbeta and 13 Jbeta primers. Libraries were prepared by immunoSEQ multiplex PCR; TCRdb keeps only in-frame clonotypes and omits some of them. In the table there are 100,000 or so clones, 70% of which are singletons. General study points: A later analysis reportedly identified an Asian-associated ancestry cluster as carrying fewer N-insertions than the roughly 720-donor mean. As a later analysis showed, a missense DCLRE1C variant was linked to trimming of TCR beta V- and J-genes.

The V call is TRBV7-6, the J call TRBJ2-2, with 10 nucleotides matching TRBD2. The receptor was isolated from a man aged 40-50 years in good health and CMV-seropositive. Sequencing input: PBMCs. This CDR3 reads CASSLAGVTGELFF. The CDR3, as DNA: TGTGCCAGCAGCCTAGCGGGAGTCACCGGGGAGCTGTTTTTT.